The sequence of this T cell receptor beta chain was determined in a study of identical twins. One entry per CDR3 protein, called by TCRdb with MiXCR from the 5' RACE reads. In the table there are fewer than 900,000 distinct CDR3 sequences, 18% of which are singletons. This clonotype was detected only a few times. This CDR3 spans 17 amino acids. The same data also contributed to another study, on T cells expressing NK-cell markers. That study reports: Of CD8+ T cells, about 1.0-7.5% belonged to dominant NKG2C+ clonotypes in several donors.

This sequence was found in a woman between 18 and 30 years old in good health. The chain couples TRBV21-1 to TRBJ2-1; no DNA check was done on the table's D call, TRBD2. TRBV21-1 is given as a pseudogene. The specimen was PBMCs. The CDR3 DNA is TGTGCCAGCTCCCCCGGACTAGCGGGAGATAAAGGGCATGAGCAGTTCTTC. Its translation: CASSPGLAGDKGHEQFF.